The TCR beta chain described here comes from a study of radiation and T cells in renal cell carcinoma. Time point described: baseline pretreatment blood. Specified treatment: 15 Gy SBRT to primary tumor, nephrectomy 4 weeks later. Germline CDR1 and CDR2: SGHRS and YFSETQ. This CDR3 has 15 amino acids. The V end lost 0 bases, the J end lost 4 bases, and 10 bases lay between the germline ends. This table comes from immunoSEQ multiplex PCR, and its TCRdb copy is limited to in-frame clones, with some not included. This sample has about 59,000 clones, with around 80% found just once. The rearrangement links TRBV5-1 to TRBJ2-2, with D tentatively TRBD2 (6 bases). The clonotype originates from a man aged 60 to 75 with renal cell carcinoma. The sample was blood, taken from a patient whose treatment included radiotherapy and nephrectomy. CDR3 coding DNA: TGCGCCAGCAGCTTGGATCTAGCGAGCACCGGGGAGCTGTTTTTT. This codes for CASSLDLASTGELFF.